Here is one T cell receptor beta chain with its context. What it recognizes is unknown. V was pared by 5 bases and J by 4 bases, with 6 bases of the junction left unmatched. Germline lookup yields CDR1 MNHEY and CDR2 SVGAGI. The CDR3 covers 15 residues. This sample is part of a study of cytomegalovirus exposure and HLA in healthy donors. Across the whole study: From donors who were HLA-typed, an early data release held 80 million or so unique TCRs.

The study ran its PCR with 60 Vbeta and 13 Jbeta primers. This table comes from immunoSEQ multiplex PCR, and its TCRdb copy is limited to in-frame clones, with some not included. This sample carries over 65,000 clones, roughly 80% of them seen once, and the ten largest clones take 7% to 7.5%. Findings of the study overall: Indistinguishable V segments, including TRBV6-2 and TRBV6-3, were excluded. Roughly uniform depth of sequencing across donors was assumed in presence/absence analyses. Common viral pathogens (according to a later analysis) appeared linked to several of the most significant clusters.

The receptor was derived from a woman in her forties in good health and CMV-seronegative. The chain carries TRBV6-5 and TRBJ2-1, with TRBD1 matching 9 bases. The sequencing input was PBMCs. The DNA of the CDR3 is TGTGCCAGCAGTCCCGGGACAGGGCTTTACAATGAGCAGTTCTTC. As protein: CASSPGTGLYNEQFF.